Below, one T cell receptor beta chain is given with its context. Its cognate antigen has yet to be identified. No clone much larger than this one lies a single base away; base qualities are absent. The CDR3 starts with the cysteine, ends with the phenylalanine, and has 16 residues. Of all the DNA, just the CDR3 is kept, 48 bases in frame from base 1. The germline V gene provides CDR1 SNHLY and CDR2 FYNNEI. The germline ends are 15 bases apart after V is trimmed by 7 bases and J by 2 bases. T-cell subsets were not sorted, and bulk bone marrow was analyzed instead. Immunosequencing of the TCR beta CDR3 regions was performed on bone marrow from about 10 myelodysplastic syndrome patients before and after hypomethylating agent therapy. To track the repertoire longitudinally, every patient provided one baseline bone marrow along with two to three bone marrows taken at different post-treatment timepoints. Genomic DNA was extracted from whole bone marrow, and quality was checked by TapeStation, NanoDrop OneC and PicoGreen assays.

This entry is derived from a study of hypomethylating agent response in myelodysplastic syndrome (dated by TCRdb to the early 2020s). General notes on the study: The hypomethylating agents azacitidine (about 70% of the 11) or decitabine (3 of 11) were used to treat the patients. On average the patients were approximately 72 +/- 6.3 years old, and a diploid cytogenetic profile was seen most often. Complete response or hematologic improvement was achieved by six patients, and a few patients were classified as non-responders. Of the myelodysplastic syndrome patients in the cohort, several were male and 2 were female. TET2 was the most frequent mutation, present in 5 of 11 patients. Response was defined as complete response or hematologic improvement, and any patient who met neither criterion was considered a non-responder. General study outcomes and caveats: Only about 11 patients were analyzed, so the cohort was small. No significant change in richness, rarefaction diversity or clonality was detected after hypomethylating agent treatment, either across all patients or within response groups. A possible recognition of novel MDS antigens by the shared GLIPH2 clusters was not confirmed and needs experimental validation. Novel clonotypes emerged more often in responders, while non-responders showed more contracted clonotypes after treatment. Age matching of healthy control donors to MDS patients was not performed, and the MDS versus healthy comparison could have been impacted by this lack of age matching.

The library was built by means of the immunoSEQ multiplex PCR assay. Survey resolution was applied, with two replicates of 200 ng each being run for a total of about 400 ng of DNA per sample. Rearranged TCRB sequences in genomic DNA were detected with the hsTCRB kit, which uses multiplex PCR primers directed at V and J genes. In the first PCR, the CDR3 region was amplified for roughly 33 cycles with the QIAGEN Multiplex PCR Kit. A second PCR of approximately 8 cycles attached sample barcodes and Illumina adapters to each replicate. Pooled libraries were quantified using a QuantStudio 6 and the KAPA library quantification kit. Approximately 16 pM of pooled libraries was sequenced on an Illumina MiSeq using 156-cycle single-end reads and a 15-cycle index read. Processing in the source paper ran as follows. Of fewer than 200,000 unique clonotypes, roughly 1.8% were flagged by VDJdb annotation as previously reported viral-epitope-specific. The immunoSEQ Data Assistant and immunoSEQ Analyzer converted raw reads into normalized, annotated TCRB repertoires. Clonotypes were analyzed with the immunarch R package version 0.6.5 and BioAnalyzer. Richness was estimated after downsampling every repertoire to the clone count of the smallest repertoire. Clonotypes were sorted into expanded, contracted or novel categories with Fisher's exact tests, where novel meant the clonotype had zero frequency before treatment. GLIPH2 clustered significantly changed CDR3 beta sequences using simulation_depth=1000 and kmer_min_depth=3, excluding CDR3s shorter than five residues. Sourced from immuneACCESS, this table was stored by TCRdb with only in-frame sequences that have V and J called. A share of the clones is absent; for the studies checked, an unresolved V gene accounts for under half, and the remainder has no known explanation. V and J calls and clone size are those listed in that table; D and trimming were worked out from the DNA. The sample has several thousand clones on record, approximately 90% of them singletons. The ten biggest clones cover about 16% of the sample.

This specimen was bone marrow, taken before or after starting hypomethylating agent treatment for myelodysplastic syndrome (not recorded which). The clonotype originates from a human donor with myelodysplastic syndrome. The sequence links TRBV2 to TRBJ2-6; the D gene assignment is perhaps TRBD1 or TRBD2, with each matching 5 bases. Here is the DNA: TGTGCCAGCATGTTCGACCCGGGGCCTGGGGCCAACGTCCTGACTTTC. The resulting protein is CASMFDPGPGANVLTF.